The clone carrying this T cell receptor beta chain showed up many times. Its antigen remains unknown. This entry comes from a study of CD8 T cells in ankylosing spondylitis. Findings and caveats of the study: A TCR beta motif of fewer than ten highly homologous variants seemed to mark ankylosing spondylitis blood.

TCRdb re-called the 5' RACE reads with MiXCR, one entry per CDR3 protein. Among 500,000 or so distinct CDR3 sequences listed, over 4% were seen once. Germline lookup yields CDR1 ENHRY and CDR2 SYGVKD. After removal of 6 bases from V and 6 bases from J, the junction contained 7 bases not matched to a gene. CDR3 length: 15 amino acids. Sequenced input: blood, either unsorted or a sorted T cell fraction (not recorded which). The sequence was obtained from a male donor with ankylosing spondylitis. This chain joins TRBV10-3 and TRBJ2-1, with 11 bases fitting TRBD2. For the CDR3, the DNA is TGTGCCATCAGCTCAACTAGCGGGAGTCTCAATGAGCAGTTCTTC. This translates into CAISSTSGSLNEQFF.